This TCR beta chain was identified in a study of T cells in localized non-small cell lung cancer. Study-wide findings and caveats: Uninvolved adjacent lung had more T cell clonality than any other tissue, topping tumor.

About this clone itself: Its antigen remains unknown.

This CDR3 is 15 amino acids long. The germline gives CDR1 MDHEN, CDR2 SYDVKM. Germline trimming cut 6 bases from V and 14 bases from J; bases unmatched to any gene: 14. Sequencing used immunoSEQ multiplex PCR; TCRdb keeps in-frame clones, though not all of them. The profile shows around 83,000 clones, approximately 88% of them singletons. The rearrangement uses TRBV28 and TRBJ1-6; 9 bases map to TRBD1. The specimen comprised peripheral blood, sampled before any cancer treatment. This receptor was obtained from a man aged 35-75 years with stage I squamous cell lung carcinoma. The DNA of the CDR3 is TGTGCCAGCAGCCCAGGGGGGACAGGGTCCACCTCCCTCCACTTT. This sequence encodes CASSPGGTGSTSLHF.